This TCR beta chain is drawn from a study of T cell repertoires in cytomegalovirus infection. Turning to the study itself: In public TCR beta signatures, there were indications of both CMV infection and matching HLA type. General study points: Clonotypes of TCR beta that were HLA-C-restricted and CMV-specific dominated the ex vivo response. Cumulated frequencies of public TCR beta families served to identify carriers of CMV plus the relevant HLA.

TCRdb re-analysed the reads in MiXCR, keeping a single row per CDR3 protein. The table lists almost 550,000 distinct CDR3 sequences, about 17% of them singletons. The sample holds a few counts of this clonotype. Its antigen is unknown. This CDR3 region has 19 residues. V lost 4 bases and J lost 2; bases outside the gene matches: 14. Germline V CDR1 and CDR2: LGHDT, YNNKEL (reference sequence). The source material was CD8+ T cells from PBMCs. The chain carries TRBV3-1 and TRBJ2-1; 10 bases agree with TRBD2. This sequence was found in a human donor in good health (CMV status not recorded). Some clones in this sample may be carry-over from other donors' samples. The CDR3 sequence is CASSLRAGGPALTYNEQFF. The CDR3 bases are TGTGCCAGCAGCCTCCGAGCGGGGGGGCCCGCCCTTACCTACAATGAGCAGTTCTTC.